Sequencing of this T cell receptor beta chain was carried out in a study of cytomegalovirus exposure and HLA in healthy donors. The PCR was carried out with 60 Vbeta primers and 13 Jbeta primers. Data came from immunoSEQ multiplex PCR; TCRdb stores just in-frame clones and leaves some out. The table has approximately 33,000 clones, about half seen once. This CDR3 has 13 amino acids. Germline V CDR1 and CDR2: SNHLY, FYNNEI. Trimming removed 6 bases from V and 7 bases from J; junction bases left unmatched: 7. The TCR comes from a woman aged 40 to 50 in good health and CMV-seropositive. Sequencing was done on a sample of PBMCs. The chain recombines TRBV2 with TRBJ1-2, with 8 bases identical to TRBD1. The DNA of the CDR3 is TGTGCCAGCAGAGCGGGACAGGCGGGTGGCTACACCTTC. Its translation is CASRAGQAGGYTF.